Relative to its sample, the clone carrying this T cell receptor beta chain is large. Its target is unknown. V was pared by 2 bases and J by 2 bases, with 5 bases of the junction left unmatched. CDR1 is SGHTA, CDR2 FQGNSA, per germline. This CDR3 region has 15 residues. Tumor samples were taken before definitive surgery or chemotherapy. The data belong to a study of high-grade serous ovarian cancer treatment subgroups. Study-wide results and caveats: Different patients shared almost no repertoire; same-patient tumors shared about 0.11 to 0.85.

Here immunoSEQ multiplex PCR was the method, and the copy in TCRdb shows in-frame clones only, minus some. In the table there are thousands of clones, more than 75% of which are singletons. V and J are TRBV7-2 and TRBJ2-7; 8 bases line up with TRBD1. Sequenced sample: tumor tissue. The clonotype originates from a human donor with high-grade serous ovarian cancer. This chain's CDR3 is CASSLRTGLAYEQYF. Here the CDR3 DNA reads TGTGCCAGCAGCTTACGGACAGGGCTCGCCTACGAGCAGTACTTC. The full variable domain, in which reference TRBV7-2 and TRBJ2-7 provide the parts outside the CDR3, is GAGVSQSPSNKVTEKGKDVELRCDPISGHTALYWYRQSLGQGLEFLIYFQGNSAPDKSGLPSDRFSAERTGGSVSTLTIQRTQQEDSAVYLCASSLRTGLAYEQYFGPGTRLTVT.